Listed below are T cell receptor beta chains from one sample, sequenced in a study of blood T cell repertoires in COVID-19. Using immunoSEQ multiplex PCR, the repertoire was profiled, and TCRdb retains in-frame clones only, with some absent. In the table there are 300,000 to 350,000 clones, around nine tenths of which are singletons. Sequenced material: PBMCs or T cells enriched from blood (not recorded which). The source of these receptors is a woman in her twenties or thirties who had been exposed to COVID-19. The CDR3 runs from the conserved cysteine through the conserved F or W. A D gene is named only where the DNA matches it firmly. Size values are once, few and many counts, or a class for expanded clones, and some rows have none.

clone_size d_call j_call v_call cdr3_aa cdr3_nt
NA NA TRBJ1-3 TRBV4-1 CASSQDRGNTIYF TGCGCCAGCAGCCAAGACCGTGGAAACACCATATATTTT
NA NA TRBJ2-5 TRBV25-1 CASRGSQETQYF TGTGCCAGCCGAGGATCCCAAGAGACCCAGTACTTC
once TRBD1 TRBJ1-1 TRBV3-1/TRBV3-2 CASSHQTGGLNTGAFF TGTGCCAGCAGCCACCAGACAGGGGGCCTGAACACTGGAGCTTTCTTT
NA NA TRBJ2-1 TRBV7-2 CASSLGGVGARHEQFF TGTGCCAGCAGCTTAGGGGGCGTGGGTGCCCGGCATGAGCAGTTCTTC
NA TRBD1 TRBJ1-2 TRBV29-1 CSVTPGQGYGYTF TGCAGCGTTACGCCCGGACAGGGCTATGGCTACACCTTC
NA NA TRBJ1-6 TRBV5-4 CASSLAGGNNSPLHF TGTGCCAGCAGCTTGGCTGGAGGGAATAATTCACCCCTCCACTTT
NA NA TRBJ2-5 TRBV10-3 CAISDHSGPKEETQYF TGTGCCATCAGTGATCACAGCGGCCCAAAAGAAGAGACCCAGTACTTC
NA TRBD2 TRBJ2-7 TRBV19 CASRGLAGPSYEQYF TGTGCCAGTAGAGGACTAGCGGGACCCTCCTACGAGCAGTACTTC
NA NA TRBJ1-2 TRBV10-2 CASSAGTGGGGYTF TGCGCCAGCAGTGCAGGGACCGGAGGAGGGGGCTACACCTTC
NA NA TRBJ2-1 TRBV30 CAVRPDALASSSYNEQFF TGTGCCGTCCGGCCGGACGCCCTAGCTTCGAGCTCCTACAATGAGCAGTTCTTC
NA TRBD2 TRBJ2-5 TRBV6-1 CASSALAGVSPETQYF TGTGCCAGCAGTGCACTAGCGGGAGTATCCCCAGAGACCCAGTACTTC
NA NA TRBJ2-7 TRBV11-3 CASRDSNIYEQYF TGTGCCAGCAGGGACTCCAATATTTACGAGCAGTACTTC
NA NA TRBJ2-7 TRBV27 CASSLLGAGEQYF TGTGCCAGCAGTTTATTGGGAGCGGGTGAGCAGTACTTC
NA NA TRBJ2-1 TRBV5-1 CASLPGLSISHEQFF TGCGCCAGCCTACCAGGACTTTCCATTTCCCATGAGCAGTTCTTC
NA TRBD1 TRBJ1-1 TRBV10-3 CAIRGTGNTEAFF TGTGCCATCAGGGGGACAGGGAACACTGAAGCTTTCTTT
NA NA TRBJ1-2 TRBV15 CATSREPPNSLNYGYTF TGTGCCACCAGCAGAGAGCCCCCCAACAGTTTGAACTATGGCTACACCTTC
once TRBD2 TRBJ2-5 TRBV14 CASSQGLAGMKTQYF TGTGCCAGCAGCCAAGGACTAGCGGGAATGAAGACCCAGTACTTC
NA TRBD2 TRBJ2-7 TRBV28 CASSSSGLGIYEQYF TGTGCCAGCAGTTCCTCGGGACTAGGGATCTACGAGCAGTACTTC
NA TRBD2 TRBJ2-3 TRBV14 CASSLLREATDTQYF TGTGCCAGCAGCCTGTTGCGGGAGGCCACAGATACGCAGTATTTT
NA NA TRBJ1-5 TRBV5-5 CASSFSVNQPQHF TGTGCCAGCAGCTTTTCAGTTAATCAGCCCCAGCATTTT
NA NA TRBJ1-2 TRBV9 CASSVGVIGYGYTF TGTGCCAGCAGCGTAGGCGTGATTGGCTATGGCTACACCTTC
NA TRBD1 TRBJ2-7 TRBV25-1 CASSGGSGGVNEQYF TGTGCCAGCAGTGGAGGTTCAGGGGGCGTCAACGAGCAGTACTTC
NA NA TRBJ2-1 TRBV27 CASSSRRSGSSYNEQFF TGTGCCAGCAGTTCCCGCCGGAGCGGCAGCTCCTACAATGAGCAGTTCTTC
NA TRBD1 TRBJ2-7 TRBV7-2 CASSYDRVRDEQYF TGTGCCAGCAGCTATGACAGGGTTAGGGACGAGCAGTACTTC
once NA TRBJ2-4 TRBV28 CASTQVGGLAKNIQYF TGTGCCAGCACTCAAGTGGGGGGTTTAGCCAAAAACATTCAGTACTTC
NA TRBD1 TRBJ2-3 TRBV30 CAWRIGQVSTDTQYF TGTGCCTGGAGAATCGGACAGGTCAGCACAGATACGCAGTATTTT
NA NA TRBJ2-7 TRBV18 CASSLKEGLTYEQYF TGTGCCAGCTCACTGAAGGAGGGTCTGACCTACGAGCAGTACTTC
NA TRBD1 TRBJ2-3 TRBV5-1 CASSLVQGADMTDTQYF TGCGCCAGCAGCTTGGTGCAGGGGGCCGATATGACAGATACGCAGTATTTT